This T cell receptor (beta chain) was identified in a study of blood T cell repertoires in COVID-19. As for the study in general: Specimens from acute and convalescent COVID-19 originated in the United States, Italy and Spain. Sources were T cells, B-cell-depleted T cells, or PBMCs; the material itself was cDNA or gDNA.

How the authors handled the data: Counts of nucleated cells, estimated from reference gene primer amplification, were obtained. Generated by immunoSEQ multiplex PCR, the TCRdb table keeps only in-frame clones and is missing some. V and J calls and clone size are copied from that table; D and trimming were computed from the DNA. The data show roughly 100,000 clones, roughly 88% seen once. This clone was detected once. This receptor was identified in a human donor in a cohort sampled during active COVID-19. What was sequenced was peripheral blood.

Here the CDR3 reads CASSLARVPQETQYF. The DNA of the CDR3 is TGTGCCAGCAGCTTGGCCAGGGTCCCCCAAGAGACCCAGTACTTC. The chain employs TRBV5-6 and TRBJ2-5; the D gene is possibly TRBD1 (5 bases). Germline V gene lookup returns CDR1 SGHDT and CDR2 YYEEEE. The germline V and J ends were trimmed by 0 bases and 1 base, with 10 bases remaining between them. The CDR3 has 15 amino acids.